Listed below are T cell receptor beta chains from one sample, sequenced in a study of regulatory T cells in long-lasting Graves disease. A single record per CDR3 protein comes from TCRdb applying MiXCR to the multiplex PCR reads. The data contain about 420,000 distinct CDR3 sequences, roughly 17% of them singletons. This sample also belongs to another study, concerning T cells in Graves' hyperthyroidism and ophthalmopathy.

The source material was peripheral blood mononuclear cells (PBMCs), sampled at new diagnosis, from a patient treated with antithyroid drugs. These receptors were collected from a woman aged 18-30 years with Graves disease. Both conserved end residues are part of each CDR3. The order of the fields is J gene, V gene, D gene, CDR3 protein. D genes are given only for firm matches.

TRBJ2-3 | TRBV5-1 | - | CASSSAWGTDTQYF
TRBJ2-7 | TRBV7-6 | - | CASNPGGDPLYEQYF
TRBJ1-1 | TRBV28 | - | CASSTAFRGTTEAFF
TRBJ2-7 | TRBV6-2/TRBV6-3 | TRBD2 | CASSPGREANEQYF
TRBJ2-7 | TRBV5-5 | TRBD2 | CASSTGTSGFSYEQYF
TRBJ2-3 | TRBV5-1 | - | CASSDRSSTDTQYF
TRBJ2-3 | TRBV27 | TRBD2 | CASSQTSGRLRDTQYF
TRBJ2-3 | TRBV10-3 | TRBD2 | CAIRKREMTDTQYF
TRBJ2-5 | TRBV29-1 | TRBD2 | CSVSGRVQETQYF
TRBJ2-7 | TRBV20-1 | TRBD2 | CSARTTSGTYEQYF
TRBJ2-7 | TRBV6-1 | - | CASTDRNYEQYF
TRBJ2-3 | TRBV7-2 | - | CASSLAGWTDTQYF
TRBJ2-3 | TRBV6-9 | - | CASSFWGKDTDTQYF
TRBJ2-7 | TRBV11-1 | - | CASSFAPTHASYEQYF
TRBJ2-7 | TRBV7-8 | TRBD1 | CASSLRTGYYEQYF
TRBJ2-2 | TRBV28 | - | CATGQTNTGELFF
TRBJ2-4 | TRBV2 | TRBD2 | CASSAEREVLGNIQYF
TRBJ2-2 | TRBV6-1 | - | CASRGAGTGELFF
TRBJ2-2 | TRBV10-3 | - | CAIAGTLNTGELFF
TRBJ2-7 | TRBV11-2 | - | CASSLALTYEQYF
TRBJ2-5 | TRBV30 | - | CAWGEETQYF
TRBJ1-5 | TRBV20-1 | - | CSAMLQNSNQPQHF
TRBJ2-7 | TRBV16 | - | CASSHLRPARFYEQYF
TRBJ2-7 | TRBV11-2 | TRBD2 | CASSVTSGMTYEQYF
TRBJ2-5 | TRBV20-1 | TRBD2 | CSAQGLAQIQETQYF
TRBJ1-3 | TRBV28 | - | CASSPTGGIGNTIYF
TRBJ2-1 | TRBV3-1 | - | CASRRLGFNEQFF
TRBJ2-6 | TRBV16 | TRBD1 | CASSQTGGSGANVLTF
TRBJ1-1 | TRBV11-2 | - | CASSVRRQAQYTEAFF
TRBJ1-5 | TRBV7-9 | - | CASSFQSESPQHF
TRBJ2-7 | TRBV28 | TRBD2 | CASSLAAGGQLGEQYF
TRBJ2-2 | TRBV13 | TRBD1 | CASSSGTGAGEPFF
TRBJ2-7 | TRBV10-1 | TRBD1 | CASSVTGGVQYF
TRBJ1-2 | TRBV5-1 | - | CASRPGGAGYGYTF
TRBJ2-1 | TRBV20-1 | - | CSADSAFPSYNEQFF
TRBJ2-5 | TRBV20-1 | - | CSAEDYQETQYF
TRBJ1-1 | TRBV24-1 | - | CAASDVLNTEAFF
TRBJ1-5 | TRBV27 | - | CASSPYTGYSNQPQHF
TRBJ2-7 | TRBV30 | - | CAYRQVAYEQYF
TRBJ2-5 | TRBV28 | - | CASSLWSSESRETQYF
TRBJ1-4 | TRBV4-3 | TRBD1 | CASSQEWGTGDEKLFF